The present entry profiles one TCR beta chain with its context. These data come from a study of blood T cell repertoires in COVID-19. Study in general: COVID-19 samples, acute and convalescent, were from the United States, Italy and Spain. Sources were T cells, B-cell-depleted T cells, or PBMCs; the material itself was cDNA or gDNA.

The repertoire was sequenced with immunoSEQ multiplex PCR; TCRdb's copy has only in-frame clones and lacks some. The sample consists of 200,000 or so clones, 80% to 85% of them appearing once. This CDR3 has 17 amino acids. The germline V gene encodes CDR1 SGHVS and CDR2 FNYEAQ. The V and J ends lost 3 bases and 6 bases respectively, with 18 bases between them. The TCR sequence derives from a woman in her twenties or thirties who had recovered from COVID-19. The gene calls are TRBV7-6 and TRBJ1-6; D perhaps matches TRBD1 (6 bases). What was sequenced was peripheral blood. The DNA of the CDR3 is TGTGCCAGCAGCTTCGATCGGTGGCAGGGGTCTAATTCACCCCTCCACTTT. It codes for CASSFDRWQGSNSPLHF. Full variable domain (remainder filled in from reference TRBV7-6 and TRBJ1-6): GAGVSQSPRYKVTKRGQDVALRCDPISGHVSLYWYRQALGQGPEFLTYFNYEAQQDKSGLPNDRFSAERPEGSISTLTIQRTEQRDSAMYRCASSFDRWQGSNSPLHFGNGTRLTVT.